The entry below describes one T cell receptor beta chain. Original data processing: Using reference gene primer amplification, nucleated cell counts were estimated. This table comes from immunoSEQ multiplex PCR, and its TCRdb copy is limited to in-frame clones, with some not included. That table supplies the V and J calls and clone size; D and trimming were determined from the DNA. The repertoire has 140,000 to 150,000 clones, around 90% of them found once; the top ten carry around 2.3%. The data were taken from a study of blood T cell repertoires in COVID-19. This CDR3 has 12 residues. V lost 3 bases and J 5 bases, leaving 8 bases between the germline ends.

J is TRBJ2-7 and V is TRBV12-3 or TRBV12-4; D not certain. The source of this sequence is a human donor with COVID-19, enrolled during active disease. The donor label of this sample is uncertain. Sequenced input: peripheral blood. CDR3 nucleotide sequence: TGTGCCAGCAGTTTCGGGTCGGACGAGCAGTACTTC. Its translation: CASSFGSDEQYF.